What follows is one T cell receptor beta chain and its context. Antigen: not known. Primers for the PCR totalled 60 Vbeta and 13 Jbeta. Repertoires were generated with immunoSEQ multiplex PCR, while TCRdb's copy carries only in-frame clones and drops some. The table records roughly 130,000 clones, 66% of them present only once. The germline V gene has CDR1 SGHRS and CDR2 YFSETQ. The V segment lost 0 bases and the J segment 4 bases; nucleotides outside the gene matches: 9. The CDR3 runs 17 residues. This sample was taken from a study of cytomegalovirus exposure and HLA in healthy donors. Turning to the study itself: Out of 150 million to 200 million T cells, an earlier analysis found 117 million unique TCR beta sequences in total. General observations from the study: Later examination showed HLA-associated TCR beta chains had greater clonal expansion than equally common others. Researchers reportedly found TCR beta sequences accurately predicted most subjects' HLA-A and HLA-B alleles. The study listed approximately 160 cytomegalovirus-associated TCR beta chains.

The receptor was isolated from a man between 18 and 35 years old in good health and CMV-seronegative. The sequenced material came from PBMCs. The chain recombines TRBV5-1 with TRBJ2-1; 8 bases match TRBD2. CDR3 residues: CASSLEARTSRYNEQFF. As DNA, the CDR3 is TGCGCCAGCAGCTTGGAGGCTCGGACTAGCCGTTACAATGAGCAGTTCTTC.